This T cell receptor beta chain was captured in a study of cytomegalovirus exposure and HLA in healthy donors (dated by TCRdb to the late 2010s). Looking at the study overall: An earlier analysis of under 600 of the donors reported more than 250 Gb of sequence data and roughly 100 million unique TCR beta sequences from about 179 million T cells. Roughly 300 gigabases of sequencing data and tens of millions of unique TCR sequences were included in an early release covering around 650 HLA-typed donors. The genetic ancestry cluster associated with self-reported Caucasian donors included roughly four fifths of the 398 genotyped donors. The study aimed to test whether cataloging public T cell receptors could reveal signatures of past pathogen exposure. The study used immunosequencing to profile the T cell repertoires of approximately 640 subjects and linked those repertoires to cytomegalovirus serostatus. Besides the first cohort of approximately 670 subjects, a separate validation cohort made up of 120 different subjects was used. High-throughput TCR immunosequencing, statistical association of individual TCRs with disease status, and machine learning were combined to predict cytomegalovirus infection status. To study patterns of TCR occurrence, a later analysis re-analyzed previously published TCR beta repertoires from more than 550 donors and added high-resolution HLA genotyping. The later analysis used no new phenotypic data to find candidate immune exposures, relying instead on TCR beta sequences and their occurrence across donors. An earlier analysis of 587 of the donors used high-throughput TCR beta sequencing to judge whether each TCR beta V gene segment behaved as functional or pseudogenic. Donor age, sex, ethnicity and CMV serostatus were collected together with the repertoire data. A later genetic analysis used genome-wide SNP genotypes for about 65% of the 666 donors, treating that subset as a discovery cohort. All discovery cohort repertoires had been generated using a single sequencing platform. HLA typing included class I and class II loci at four-digit resolution. Typing coverage varied by locus: roughly 629-640 donors for A, B, C, DRB1 and DQB1; approximately 560 for DQA1; around 570 for DPA1; about 450 for DPB1. Four to six DR-DQ haplotypes were handled as single units for association and clustering because linkage in the cohort was strong. Across about 380 genotyped donors of the cohort, an average of about 240,000 unique TCR beta nucleotide sequences per donor were sequenced, and roughly a sixth of those sequences were non-productive.

From the cysteine through the phenylalanine, the CDR3 covers 19 amino acids. Only CDR3 DNA remains: 57 bases, in frame from the first base. V and J lose 5 bases and 0 bases, and a span of 24 bases separates them. The germline V gene gives CDR1 as KGHSH and CDR2 as LQKENI. The cohort consisted of some 670 healthy bone marrow donors. Cohort members were all nominally healthy when sampled, although unrecorded immune exposures were likely present. The donor was CMV seronegative and belonged to the group of 352 seronegative cohort members. Each donor provided a peripheral blood sample, and peripheral blood mononuclear cells were used for TCR beta sequencing. The Qiagen DNeasy Blood Extraction Kit was used to extract genomic DNA from the blood cell samples. The receptor library was made with the immunoSEQ multiplex PCR assay. The multiplex PCR relied on a mix of 60 forward primers for TCR Vbeta segments and 13 reverse primers for TCR Jbeta segments. The CDR3 region of rearranged TCR beta genes was amplified from genomic DNA by a multiplex PCR assay. Amplified TCR beta libraries were sequenced as 87-base-pair reads on the Illumina HiSeq System. For the original study's pipeline: A later analysis counted about 80 million unique TCR beta chains across the approximately 700 repertoires, and 10 million to 11 million of these chains were shared by at least two donors. To remove PCR and sequencing errors, raw reads were error-corrected and collapsed into unique sequences using a nearest-neighbor algorithm that merged closely related sequences. CDR3 sequences were aligned to IMGT reference sequences to assign V, D and J gene segments. For a sequence to be retained, at least a six-nucleotide match to both a V gene segment and a J gene segment was required. A rearrangement was called productive if the CDR3 had no stop codons and remained in frame with V and J, and every other rearrangement was called non-productive. CDR3 was defined by IMGT convention, running from the second conserved V-encoded cysteine to the conserved J-encoded phenylalanine. Sequences without an unambiguous match to a single V gene segment were excluded from the earlier analysis of several hundred of the donors. An earlier analysis of fewer than 750 of the donors classified V segments as functional when productive rearrangements were above 56.7% and as segregating when the standard deviation between donors was above 5%. A statistical classification framework was built to diagnose cytomegalovirus status from the catalog of TCR beta chain sequences. In a later analysis, V and J genes were assigned by comparing TCR nucleotide sequences against IMGT/GENE-DB human TR gene sequences. In a later analysis, CDR3 sequences and most-parsimonious VDJ recombination scenarios were assigned using the TCRdist pipeline. A later analysis defined each TCR beta chain by its CDR3 amino acid sequence plus V-gene family, and excluded reads lacking a unique V-gene family. As a way to deal with suspected cross-contamination and a sequencing artifact, a later analysis dropped over 550 nucleotide sequences that were highly shared and had low generation probability. For each public chain, a later analysis derived a clonal expansion index from normalized ranks of inferred template counts within each repertoire. In a later analysis, generation probabilities were computed with a VDJ recombination model fitted to out-of-frame rearrangements, and the resulting probabilities were checked against IGoR. In a later analysis, hypergeometric tests were used to score TCR-TCR, TCR-HLA and TCR-CMV co-occurrence, with a repertoire-size bias correction applied to TCR pairs. To estimate false discovery rates, a later analysis permuted the HLA or CMV assignments 20 times. In a later analysis, co-occurring TCRs were grouped using DBSCAN, with TCRdist sequence similarity added in when clustering inside HLA-allele-positive subsets. Co-occurrence clustering excluded repertoires with fewer than 30,000 or more than 120,000 public chains, plus five with anomalous nucleotide sharing. TCRdb limited this immuneACCESS table to in-frame rearrangements with V and J called. A share of clones is missing; checked studies link under half to unresolved V genes, and the rest is unexplained. For V, J and clone size, that table is used; D and trimming come from the DNA. Within this sample are hundreds of thousands of clones, with approximately 90% of them counted one time only. Of the sample, 0.95% to 1.1% is held by the ten largest clones.

What the study reported, not specific to this receptor: Because HLA typing was missing for some donors at each locus, association tests included only the typed subset. Presence/absence analyses assumed roughly uniform sequencing depth across donors, an assumption that may not hold. In a later genetic analysis, fewer N-insertions in productive TCRs were reported among donors in an Asian-associated ancestry cluster than the roughly 640-donor mean. Some IMGT-functional V segments, including TRBV6-2 and TRBV6-3, could not be told apart with the 87-base-pair reads, so those segments were excluded. Most TCR sequences were observed very rarely across donors, whereas some public TCRs were present in many individuals. Compared with equally common non-associated chains, HLA-associated TCR beta chains in a later analysis were more clonally expanded and had lower generation probabilities. Specific HLA alleles were associated with 16,951 TCR beta sequences at a false discovery rate of 0.05 in a later analysis. According to the authors, the approach could potentially be generalized to other disease states and immunological phenotypes. The earlier analysis of 587 of the donors excluded fewer than 20 rarely observed V segments, including chromosome 9 orphons, because counts were too low. An association between a missense DCLRE1C variant and V-gene and J-gene trimming of TCR beta chains was found in a later genetic analysis and replicated in an independent cohort. Three of the identified cytomegalovirus-associated TCR beta chains were confirmed in vitro to be specific for cytomegalovirus antigens. Immune exposure information for the cohort was limited to CMV serostatus. The cohort was sequenced for TCR beta chains only, and without alpha or paired-chain data the features that could be detected were limited. In a later analysis, the rate of TCR association differed among HLA loci, with DRB1 alleles having the most associated TCRs and HLA-C alleles having the fewest. A cluster of highly shared sequence variants was judged likely to represent a technical artifact of the sequencing pipeline. In a later analysis, most CMV-associated TCR beta chains were found to appear HLA-restricted, with HLA associations seemingly driven largely by CMV exposure. A further reported finding was that TCR beta sequences accurately predicted the HLA-A and HLA-B alleles for most subjects in the first cohort. The classifier was reported to diagnose cytomegalovirus status with high specificity and sensitivity in both the original cohort and the validation cohort. In the study, roughly 160 TCR beta chains were listed as associated with cytomegalovirus. When HLA alleles, especially DR and DQ, strongly co-occurred, attributing TCR associations to individual alleles was difficult. Correlated functional status among segregating V segments might reflect linkage disequilibrium, but an unknown experimental factor could not be ruled out. In a later analysis, several top co-occurrence clusters were reported to appear linked to parvovirus B19, influenza, CMV and Epstein-Barr virus. Broadly in line with IMGT annotations, most TCR beta V segments showed up in productive rearrangements about 87% or about 30% of the time in an earlier analysis of approximately 600 of the donors.

As for this clone: There is no known antigen for this receptor. No qualities accompany the bases; no much larger clone lies one base away.

Sequencing input: PBMCs. This clonotype was obtained from a woman aged 18-35 years in good health and CMV-seronegative. The V and J genes are TRBV18 and TRBJ2-3; the D gene is possibly TRBD1, with 5 bases matching. The DNA reads TGTGCCAGCTCATCCACCACCCCCACGGACATGTCTAGCACAGATACGCAGTATTTT. It encodes CASSSTTPTDMSSTDTQYF.